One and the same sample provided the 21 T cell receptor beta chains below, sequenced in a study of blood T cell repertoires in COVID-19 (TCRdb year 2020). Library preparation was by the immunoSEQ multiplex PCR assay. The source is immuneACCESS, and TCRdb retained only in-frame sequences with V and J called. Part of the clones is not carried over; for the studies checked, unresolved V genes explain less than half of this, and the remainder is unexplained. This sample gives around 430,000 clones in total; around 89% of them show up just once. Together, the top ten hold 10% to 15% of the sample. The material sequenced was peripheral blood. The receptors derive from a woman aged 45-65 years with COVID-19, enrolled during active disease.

The chain's CDR3 is CASSQVGGQGATEAFF. The CDR3 DNA follows: TGTGCCAGCAGCCAAGTAGGTGGGCAGGGGGCAACTGAAGCTTTCTTT. The gene calls are TRBV4-2 and TRBJ1-1; 8 positions agree with TRBD1. The CDR3 has 16 amino acids. With 1 base clipped from V and 5 bases from J, the junction kept 9 bases outside the gene matches. The V gene's germline CDR1 is LGHNA and CDR2 YNFKEQ.

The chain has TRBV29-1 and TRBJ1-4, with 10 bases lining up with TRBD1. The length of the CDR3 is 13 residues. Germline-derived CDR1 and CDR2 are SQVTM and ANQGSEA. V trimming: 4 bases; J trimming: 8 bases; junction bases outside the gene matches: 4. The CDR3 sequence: CSVAGTGAEKLFF. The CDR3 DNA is TGCAGCGTTGCCGGGACAGGGGCAGAAAAACTGTTTTTT. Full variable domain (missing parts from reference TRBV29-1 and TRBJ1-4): SAVISQKPSRDICQRGTSLTIQCQVDSQVTMMFWYRQQPGQSLTLIATANQGSEATYESGFVIDKFPISRPNLTFSTLTVSNMSPEDSSIYLCSVAGTGAEKLFFGSGTQLSVL.

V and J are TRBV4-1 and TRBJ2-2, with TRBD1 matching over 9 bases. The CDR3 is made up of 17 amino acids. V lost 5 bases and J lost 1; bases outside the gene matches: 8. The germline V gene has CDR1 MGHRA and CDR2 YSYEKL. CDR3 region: CASSSPGTGMNTGELFF. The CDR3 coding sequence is TGCGCCAGCAGCTCACCCGGGACAGGGATGAACACCGGGGAGCTGTTTTTT.

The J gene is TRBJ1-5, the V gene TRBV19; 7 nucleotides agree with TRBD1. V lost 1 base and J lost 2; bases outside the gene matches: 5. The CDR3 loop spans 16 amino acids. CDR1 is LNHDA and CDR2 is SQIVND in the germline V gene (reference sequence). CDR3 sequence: CASSIAQTGGNQPQHF. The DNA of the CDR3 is TGTGCCAGTAGTATAGCCCAAACAGGGGGCAATCAGCCCCAGCATTTT.

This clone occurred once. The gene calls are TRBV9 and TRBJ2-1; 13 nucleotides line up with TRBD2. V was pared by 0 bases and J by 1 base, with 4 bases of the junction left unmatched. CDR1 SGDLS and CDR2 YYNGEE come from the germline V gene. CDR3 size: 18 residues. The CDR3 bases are TGTGCCAGCAGCGTAGGACTAGCGGGGGGTCCTTCCTACAATGAGCAGTTCTTC. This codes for CASSVGLAGGPSYNEQFF.

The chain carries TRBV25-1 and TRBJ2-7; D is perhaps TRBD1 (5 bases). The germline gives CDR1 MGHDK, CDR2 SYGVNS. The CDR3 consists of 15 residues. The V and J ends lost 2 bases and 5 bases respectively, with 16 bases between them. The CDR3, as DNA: TGTGCCAGCAGTGAACCGAAGGGGCCTCAGGACGAGCAGTACTTC. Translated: CASSEPKGPQDEQYF.

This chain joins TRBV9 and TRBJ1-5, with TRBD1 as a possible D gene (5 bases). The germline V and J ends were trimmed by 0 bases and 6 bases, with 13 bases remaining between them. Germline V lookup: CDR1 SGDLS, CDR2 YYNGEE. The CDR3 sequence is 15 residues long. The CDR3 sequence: CASSVGGGTGQPQHF. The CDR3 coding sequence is TGTGCCAGCAGCGTAGGCGGAGGGACCGGTCAGCCCCAGCATTTT.

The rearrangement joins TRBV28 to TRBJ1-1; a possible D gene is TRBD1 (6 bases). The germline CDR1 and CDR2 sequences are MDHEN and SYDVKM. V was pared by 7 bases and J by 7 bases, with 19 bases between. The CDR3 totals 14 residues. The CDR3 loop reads CASTLGGPVNEAFF. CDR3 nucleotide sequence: TGTGCCAGCACCCTGGGGGGGCCAGTCAATGAAGCTTTCTTT.

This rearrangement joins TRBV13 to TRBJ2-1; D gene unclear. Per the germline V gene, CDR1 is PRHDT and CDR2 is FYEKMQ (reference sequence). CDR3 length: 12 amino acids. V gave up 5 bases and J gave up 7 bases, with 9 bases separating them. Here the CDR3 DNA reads TGTGCCAGCAGCCGCCTCGGGAATGAGCAGTTCTTC. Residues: CASSRLGNEQFF.

The CDR3 DNA sequence: TGTGCCTGGAGTACCGGGACAGGGGGATCTGAACTGTTTTTT. Amino acid sequence: CAWSTGTGGSELFF. This chain connects TRBV30 to TRBJ1-4; 11 nucleotides match TRBD1. Looked up from germline, CDR1 is GTSNPN and CDR2 is SVGIG (reference sequence). The CDR3 is 14 amino acids. After removal of 2 bases from V and 12 bases from J, the junction contained 8 bases not matched to a gene.

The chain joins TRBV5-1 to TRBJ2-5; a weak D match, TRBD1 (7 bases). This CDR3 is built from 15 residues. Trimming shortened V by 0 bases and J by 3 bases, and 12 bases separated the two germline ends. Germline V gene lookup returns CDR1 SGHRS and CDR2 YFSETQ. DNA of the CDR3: TGCGCCAGCAGCTTGGCGGGCAGGGGGGAAGAGACCCAGTACTTC. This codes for CASSLAGRGEETQYF.

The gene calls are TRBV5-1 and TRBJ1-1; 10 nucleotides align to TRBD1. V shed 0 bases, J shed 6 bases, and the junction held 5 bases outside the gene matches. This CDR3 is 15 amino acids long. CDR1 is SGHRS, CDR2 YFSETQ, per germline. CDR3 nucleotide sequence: TGCGCCAGCAGCTTGGGACAGGGGGCTTACTCTGAAGCTTTCTTT. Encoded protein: CASSLGQGAYSEAFF.

In DNA form, the CDR3 reads TGCGCCAGCAGTGACGGGACAGCCACTAACTATGGCTACACCTTC. It translates to CASSDGTATNYGYTF. The V and J genes are TRBV10-1 and TRBJ1-2; 7 bases align to TRBD1. Trimming cost V 3 bases and J 0 bases; bases outside gene matches: 4. Germline CDR1 and CDR2: WNHNN and SYGVQD (reference sequence). The CDR3 loop spans 15 amino acids.

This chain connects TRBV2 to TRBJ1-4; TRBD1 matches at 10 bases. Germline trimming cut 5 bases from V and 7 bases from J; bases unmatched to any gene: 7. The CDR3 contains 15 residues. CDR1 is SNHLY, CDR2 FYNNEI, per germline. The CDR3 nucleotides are TGTGCCAGCAGTAGGGACAGGGGAGAAAGTGAAAAACTGTTTTTT. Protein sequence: CASSRDRGESEKLFF.

The CDR3 loop is CATSDGTSGTDTQYF. DNA of the CDR3: TGTGCCACCAGTGACGGGACTAGCGGCACAGATACGCAGTATTTT. The chain employs TRBV24-1 and TRBJ2-3, with 10 bases identical to TRBD2. V gave up 4 bases and J gave up 1 base; unmatched junction bases: 1. The CDR3 is made up of 15 amino acids. Germline values: CDR1 KGHDR, CDR2 SFDVKD.

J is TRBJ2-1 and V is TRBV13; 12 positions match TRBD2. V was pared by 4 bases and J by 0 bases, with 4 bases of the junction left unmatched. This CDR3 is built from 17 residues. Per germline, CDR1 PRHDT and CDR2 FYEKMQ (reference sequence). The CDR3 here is CASSSETSGSSYNEQFF. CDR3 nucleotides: TGTGCCAGCAGCTCCGAGACTAGCGGGAGCTCCTACAATGAGCAGTTCTTC.

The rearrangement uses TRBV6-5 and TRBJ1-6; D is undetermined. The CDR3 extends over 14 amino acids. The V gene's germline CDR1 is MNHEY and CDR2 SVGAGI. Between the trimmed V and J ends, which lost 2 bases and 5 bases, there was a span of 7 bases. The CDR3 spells CASSYLLNNSPLHF. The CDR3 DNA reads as TGTGCCAGCAGTTACCTACTCAATAATTCACCCCTCCACTTT.

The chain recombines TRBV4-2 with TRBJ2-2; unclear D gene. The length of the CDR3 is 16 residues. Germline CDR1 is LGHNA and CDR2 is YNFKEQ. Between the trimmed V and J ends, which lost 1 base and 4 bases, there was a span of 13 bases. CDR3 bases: TGTGCCAGCAGCCAAGCTTTGGGCTTGAGCACCGGGGAGCTGTTTTTT. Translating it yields CASSQALGLSTGELFF.

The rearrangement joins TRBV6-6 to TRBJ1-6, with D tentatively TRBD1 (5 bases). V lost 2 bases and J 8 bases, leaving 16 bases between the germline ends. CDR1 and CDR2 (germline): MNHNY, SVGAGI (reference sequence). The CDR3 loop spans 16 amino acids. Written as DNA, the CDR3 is TGTGCCAGCAGTTACAATGCGGGGACTAAGGATTCACCCCTCCACTTT. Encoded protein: CASSYNAGTKDSPLHF.

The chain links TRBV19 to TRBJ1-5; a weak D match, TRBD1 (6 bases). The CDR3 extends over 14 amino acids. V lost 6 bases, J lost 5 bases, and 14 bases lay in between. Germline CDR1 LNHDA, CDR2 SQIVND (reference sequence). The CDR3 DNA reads TGTGCCAGTAGCCGTGGGACAACTTATCAGCCCCAGCATTTT. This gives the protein CASSRGTTYQPQHF.

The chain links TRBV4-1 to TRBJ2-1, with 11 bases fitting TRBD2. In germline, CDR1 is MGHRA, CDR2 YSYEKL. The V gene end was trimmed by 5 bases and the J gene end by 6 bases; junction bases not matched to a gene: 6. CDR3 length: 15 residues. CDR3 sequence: CASSTPGLAVNEQFF. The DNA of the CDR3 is TGCGCCAGCAGCACCCCGGGACTAGCGGTCAATGAGCAGTTCTTC.